One sample yielded the 23 T cell receptor beta chains listed below, sequenced in a study of cytomegalovirus exposure and HLA in healthy donors. The PCR employed 60 Vbeta primers together with 13 Jbeta primers. Using immunoSEQ multiplex PCR, the repertoire was profiled, and TCRdb retains in-frame clones only, with some absent. This sample's table has just over 80,000 clones. The sequenced material came from PBMCs. These receptors were collected from a woman aged 25-40 years in good health and CMV-seronegative.

The chain recombines TRBV11-2 with TRBJ2-7; 8 bases fit TRBD1. With 6 bases clipped from V and 2 bases from J, the junction kept 12 bases outside the gene matches. This CDR3 is 16 amino acids long. The germline gives CDR1 SGHAT, CDR2 FQNNGV. DNA for the CDR3: TGTGCCAGCAGTCCTACTCCGGGACAGGCTACCTACGAGCAGTACTTC. Amino acids: CASSPTPGQATYEQYF.

The rearrangement links TRBV6-1 to TRBJ2-7, with 7 bases that match TRBD1. This CDR3 region has 13 residues. Trimming took 5 bases from V and 3 from J; bases not matched to a gene: 4. In germline, CDR1 is MNHNS, CDR2 SASEGT. The CDR3 loop is CASSSHRGYEQYF. The CDR3 coding sequence is TGTGCCAGCAGTAGCCACAGGGGCTACGAGCAGTACTTC.

J is TRBJ2-1 and V is TRBV10-2; D is undetermined. The CDR3 is 12 amino acids. Germline V gene sequence: CDR1 WSHSY, CDR2 SAAADI. V was clipped by 4 bases and J by 7 bases, with 8 bases between them. CDR3 protein: CASSGWLNEQFF. The CDR3 DNA follows: TGCGCCAGCAGTGGGTGGCTTAATGAGCAGTTCTTC.

This chain uses TRBV2 with TRBJ1-5, with 8 bases that match TRBD1. Germline CDR1 reads SNHLY; CDR2 reads FYNNEI. V lost 4 bases to trimming and J lost 1 base; unmatched junction nucleotides: 6. There are 16 residues in the CDR3. The CDR3 spells CASSAGQGGSNQPQHF. CDR3 sequence (DNA): TGTGCCAGCAGTGCCGGACAGGGAGGCAGCAATCAGCCCCAGCATTTT.

The J gene is TRBJ1-1, the V gene TRBV7-9; unclear D gene. This CDR3 comprises 12 residues. The ends were cut back, 5 bases at V and 0 bases at J, with 4 bases in the middle. Germline V gene data show CDR1 as SEHNR and CDR2 as FQNEAQ (reference sequence). The CDR3 nucleotides read TGTGCCAGCAGCCCGGTGAACACTGAAGCTTTCTTT. Residues: CASSPVNTEAFF.

In nucleotides, the CDR3 is TGTGCCACTAGGAAAGCGGGGGGTACCTACGAGCAGTACTTC. Translating gives CATRKAGGTYEQYF. V is TRBV19 and J is TRBJ2-7; 9 positions agree with TRBD2. The CDR3 covers 14 residues. Germline V gene lookup returns CDR1 LNHDA and CDR2 SQIVND (reference sequence). The ends lost 10 bases at V and 2 bases at J; junction bases unmatched: 9.

The chain is built from TRBV6-1 and TRBJ1-5; D not certain. Germline V gene data show CDR1 as MNHNS and CDR2 as SASEGT. The CDR3 length is 12 residues. V was pared by 3 bases and J by 4 bases, with 4 bases between. As DNA, the CDR3 is TGTGCCAGCAGTGATCTTAATCAGCCCCAGCATTTT. This sequence encodes CASSDLNQPQHF.

V usage is TRBV7-2 and J usage is TRBJ1-6; 9 nucleotides agree with TRBD1. The germline CDR1 and CDR2 sequences are SGHTA and FQGNSA. The CDR3 is made up of 15 amino acids. V lost 5 bases to trimming and J lost 10 bases; unmatched junction nucleotides: 9. This chain's CDR3 is CASSRGQGRNSPLHF. CDR3 DNA sequence: TGTGCCAGCAGCCGCGGACAGGGGAGGAACTCACCCCTCCACTTT.

The chain employs TRBV5-4 and TRBJ1-1; no definite D call. The CDR3 has 16 residues. Germline lookup yields CDR1 SGHNT and CDR2 YYREEE (reference sequence). Trimming took 0 bases from V and 2 from J, leaving 14 bases between them. The CDR3 sequence is CASSLAGGLFNTEAFF. The CDR3 DNA is TGTGCCAGCAGCTTGGCGGGAGGGTTGTTTAACACTGAAGCTTTCTTT. Based on the CDR3 plus reference TRBV5-4 and TRBJ1-1, the full variable domain is ETGVTQSPTHLIKTRGQQVTLRCSSQSGHNTVSWYQQALGQGPQFIFQYYREEENGRGNFPPRFSGLQFPNYSSELNVNALELDDSALYLCASSLAGGLFNTEAFFGQGTRLTVV.

The chain uses TRBV7-9 and TRBJ2-1; 8 nucleotides agree with TRBD1. The CDR3 runs to 15 residues. Germline assignment: CDR1 SEHNR and CDR2 FQNEAQ (reference sequence). The ends lost 4 bases at V and 8 bases at J; junction bases unmatched: 10. The CDR3 loop reads CASSSSDRGRDEQFF. The CDR3 DNA reads TGTGCCAGCAGCTCTTCCGACAGGGGTCGTGATGAGCAGTTCTTC.

The rearrangement links TRBV5-4 to TRBJ2-1, with D possibly being TRBD1 (6 bases). Trimming shortened V by 2 bases and J by 5 bases, and 14 bases separated the two germline ends. This CDR3 region has 15 residues. Per germline, CDR1 SGHNT and CDR2 YYREEE (reference sequence). CDR3 loop: CASSFRRGGHNEQFF. CDR3 DNA: TGTGCCAGCAGCTTTAGGAGAGGGGGACACAATGAGCAGTTCTTC.

The V and J genes are TRBV27 and TRBJ2-1, with D hard to call. CDR3 length: 12 amino acids. Germline V CDR1 and CDR2: MNHEY, SMNVEV (reference sequence). The germline V and J ends were trimmed by 6 bases and 5 bases, with 8 bases remaining between them. The CDR3 DNA follows: TGTGCCAGCAGGACTGCCGACAATGAGCAGTTCTTC. Amino acid sequence: CASRTADNEQFF.

On this clone: One end of the junction varies from germline; a read error may be responsible. This rearrangement joins TRBV7-9 to TRBJ1-1, with 8 bases fitting TRBD1. There are 15 residues in the CDR3. CDR1 is SEHNR, CDR2 FQNEAQ, per germline (reference sequence). The CDR3 DNA follows: TGTGCCAGCAGCGGACAGGGAGCGTCGAACACTGAAGATTTCTTT. It yields the protein CASSGQGASNTEDFF. Using reference TRBV7-9 and TRBJ1-1 for the parts outside the CDR3, the full variable domain is DTGVSQNPRHKITKRGQNVTFRCDPISEHNRLYWYRQTLGQGPEFLTYFQNEAQLEKSRLLSDRFSAERPKGSFSTLEIQRTEQGDSAMYLCASSGQGASNTEDFFGQGTRLTVV.

V is TRBV27 and J is TRBJ1-5, with 10 bases fitting TRBD1. After removal of 6 bases from V and 7 bases from J, the junction contained 9 bases not matched to a gene. This CDR3 has 15 amino acids. The germline V gene encodes CDR1 MNHEY and CDR2 SMNVEV (reference sequence). The CDR3 spells CASSLTGGSGQPQHF. The CDR3 DNA is TGTGCCAGCAGCCTGACAGGGGGCTCAGGACAGCCCCAGCATTTT.

This chain joins TRBV6-5 and TRBJ2-7; the D is unclear. The V end was cut by 0 bases, the J end by 5 bases, with 8 bases between. Germline lookup yields CDR1 MNHEY and CDR2 SVGAGI. This CDR3 is built from 13 residues. The CDR3 sequence is CASSYSRSDEQYF. CDR3 sequence (DNA): TGTGCCAGCAGTTACTCGCGTTCCGACGAGCAGTACTTC.

The chain recombines TRBV4-1 with TRBJ2-1; 8 bases match TRBD2. The CDR3 extends over 16 amino acids. Germline loops: CDR1 MGHRA, CDR2 YSYEKL. V gave up 1 base and J gave up 2 bases; unmatched junction bases: 4. The CDR3 nucleotides are TGCGCCAGCAGCCAAGTTGCGGGACTAGCCTACAATGAGCAGTTCTTC. Encoded protein: CASSQVAGLAYNEQFF.

The rearrangement links TRBV2 to TRBJ2-2; unclear D gene. Deletions cut 5 bases from V and 2 bases from J, with 12 bases between. Germline CDR1 is SNHLY and CDR2 is FYNNEI. This CDR3 has 15 residues. CDR3 DNA sequence: TGTGCCAGCAGTAATGCCTATCCTAACACCGGGGAGCTGTTTTTT. Amino acid sequence: CASSNAYPNTGELFF.

The chain joins TRBV6-5 to TRBJ2-7; a possible D gene is TRBD2 (5 bases). The CDR3 is 12 amino acids. The germline V gene encodes CDR1 MNHEY and CDR2 SVGAGI. V shed 5 bases and J shed 3 bases, with 8 bases lying between them. CDR3 sequence: CASSPRGYEQYF. The CDR3 DNA reads as TGTGCCAGCAGTCCCCGGGGCTACGAGCAGTACTTC.

V gene TRBV7-8 combines with J gene TRBJ1-5; weak D call: TRBD1 (5 bases). Per the germline V gene, CDR1 is SGHVS and CDR2 is FQNEAQ. The V gene lost 1 base and the J gene lost 3 bases, with 16 bases spanning the gap. The CDR3 totals 17 residues. The CDR3 spells CASSLGSQGKLNQPQHF. The DNA of the CDR3 is TGTGCCAGCAGCTTAGGTTCGCAGGGAAAGCTCAATCAGCCCCAGCATTTT. Full variable domain (missing parts from reference TRBV7-8 and TRBJ1-5): GAGVSQSPRYKVAKRGQDVALRCDPISGHVSLFWYQQALGQGPEFLTYFQNEAQLDKSGLPSDRFFAERPEGSVSTLKIQRTQQEDSAVYLCASSLGSQGKLNQPQHFGDGTRLSIL.

The V gene is TRBV5-1, the J gene TRBJ1-3; D might be TRBD1 (5 bases). The CDR3 runs to 17 residues. Between the trimmed V and J ends, which lost 2 bases and 2 bases, there was a span of 17 bases. Germline V CDR1 and CDR2: SGHRS, YFSETQ. The CDR3 DNA follows: TGCGCCAGCAGCTTCGGACCTTCAGGGAGGCCTGGAAACACCATATATTTT. Translation gives CASSFGPSGRPGNTIYF.

This chain joins TRBV1 and TRBJ2-7; the table's D call, TRBD2, was not checked against the DNA. TRBV1 is classified as a pseudogene. The CDR3 spans 17 residues. The DNA for the CDR3 is TGCACCAGCAGCCAAGATCTAACTAGCGGGGAGGTCTACGAGCAGTACTTC. It yields the protein CTSSQDLTSGEVYEQYF.

The chain links TRBV6-5 to TRBJ2-1, with D possibly matching TRBD2 (6 bases). V shed 7 bases and J shed 8 bases, with 9 bases lying between them. CDR3 size: 11 residues. CDR1 is MNHEY and CDR2 is SVGAGI in the germline V gene. The CDR3 spells CASMRGDEQFF. For the CDR3, the DNA is TGTGCCAGCATGCGGGGCGATGAGCAGTTCTTC.

This sequence joins TRBV27 and TRBJ1-6; D might be TRBD1 (5 bases). Germline CDR1 is MNHEY and CDR2 is SMNVEV (reference sequence). Trimming pared 8 bases from V and 10 bases from J, leaving 21 bases between. CDR3 length equals 15 residues. The CDR3 loop is CASRPGALGGSPLHF. The DNA for the CDR3 is TGTGCCAGCCGTCCTGGGGCCCTTGGGGGGTCACCCCTCCACTTT.